This passage covers 28 T cell receptor beta chains from one sample sequenced in a study of blood T cell repertoires in COVID-19. TCRdb's copy holds only in-frame clones and misses some; the assay was immunoSEQ multiplex PCR. Of 150,000 to 180,000 clones listed, roughly 84% are singletons. Sequenced input: peripheral blood. The receptors originated from a man aged 55-75 years with COVID-19, enrolled during active disease.

CDR3 sequence reads: CATSSTRGTGTGELFF. CDR3 bases: TGTGCCACCAGCTCAACGAGGGGGACGGGCACCGGGGAGCTGTTTTTT. The chain couples TRBV15 to TRBJ2-2; perhaps TRBD1 as D (6 bases). This CDR3 contains 16 residues. V was pared by 5 bases and J by 4 bases, with 17 bases between. The germline CDR1 and CDR2 sequences are LNHNV and YYDKDF (reference sequence). The full variable domain, completed using reference TRBV15 and TRBJ2-2, is DAMVIQNPRYQVTQFGKPVTLSCSQTLNHNVMYWYQQKSSQAPKLLFHYYDKDFNNEADTPDNFQSRRPNTSFCFLDIRSPGLGDTAMYLCATSSTRGTGTGELFFGEGSRLTVL.

This clone showed up just once. The chain recombines TRBV28 with TRBJ1-2, with 10 bases matching TRBD1. The CDR3 contains 15 residues. Germline lookup yields CDR1 MDHEN and CDR2 SYDVKM. V gave up 6 bases and J gave up 3 bases; unmatched junction bases: 7. DNA of the CDR3: TGTGCCAGCAGCCCTGGGGGGACAGGGGACTATGGCTACACCTTC. Its translation: CASSPGGTGDYGYTF.

The V gene is TRBV19, the J gene TRBJ1-1; maybe TRBD1 (6 bases). This CDR3 has 14 amino acids. V lost 10 bases and J 3 bases, leaving 18 bases between the germline ends. Germline-derived CDR1 and CDR2 are LNHDA and SQIVND (reference sequence). The CDR3 nucleotides read TGTGCCACTTCCCGGGACATGGGCGACACTGAAGCTTTCTTT. Its translation is CATSRDMGDTEAFF.

The chain uses TRBV30 and TRBJ1-2, with 10 nucleotides matching TRBD1. The V gene end was trimmed by 2 bases and the J gene end by 1 base; junction bases not matched to a gene: 13. Germline assignment: CDR1 GTSNPN and CDR2 SVGIG (reference sequence). This CDR3 is built from 18 residues. Written as DNA, the CDR3 is TGTGCCTGGAGTAGAGCCCTAACCGGGACAGGGGTTAACTATGGCTACACCTTC. It specifies CAWSRALTGTGVNYGYTF.

The sample holds a few counts of this clone. This sequence joins TRBV2 and TRBJ1-2, with 7 bases matching TRBD1. This CDR3 comprises 16 residues. Germline lookup yields CDR1 SNHLY and CDR2 FYNNEI. The V and J ends lost 7 bases and 5 bases, in that order; junction bases with no gene match: 16. The CDR3 DNA reads TGTGCCAGCAACAGAAGGACAGGAGCTAAGACTTATGGCTACACCTTC. Its protein is CASNRRTGAKTYGYTF.

This chain links TRBV7-9 with TRBJ2-5; perhaps TRBD2 as D (5 bases). Trimming shortened V by 7 bases and J by 2 bases, and 14 bases separated the two germline ends. Germline V CDR1 and CDR2: SEHNR, FQNEAQ (reference sequence). CDR3 length: 14 residues. The CDR3 is CASTDFGVQETQYF. As DNA, the CDR3 is TGTGCCAGCACCGACTTCGGGGTTCAAGAGACCCAGTACTTC.

The V call is TRBV24-1, the J call TRBJ2-1, with 9 positions matching TRBD2. After removal of 9 bases from V and 4 bases from J, the junction contained 9 bases not matched to a gene. The germline V gene encodes CDR1 KGHDR and CDR2 SFDVKD. The CDR3 consists of 15 residues. CDR3 coding DNA: TGTGCCACCGGCCAAGCGGGGGGCCAGTACAATGAGCAGTTCTTC. Its protein is CATGQAGGQYNEQFF.

The gene calls are TRBV19 and TRBJ1-1, with TRBD1 matching 11 bases. The CDR3 loop spans 15 amino acids. V lost 3 bases and J lost 6; bases outside the gene matches: 6. Germline V gene sequence: CDR1 LNHDA, CDR2 SQIVND (reference sequence). The CDR3 DNA sequence: TGTGCCAGTAGTATTGGGACAGGGGGAGTAGCTGAAGCTTTCTTT. Translating gives CASSIGTGGVAEAFF.

Only a few counts were recorded for this clone. The genes are TRBV24-1 and TRBJ2-7; 10 nucleotides match TRBD1. The CDR3 has 13 amino acids. J was trimmed by 6 bases and V by 4 bases; bases with no gene match: 2. The V gene's germline CDR1 is KGHDR and CDR2 SFDVKD. The CDR3 region is CATSEGQGLEQYF. CDR3 sequence (DNA): TGTGCCACCAGTGAGGGACAGGGGCTCGAGCAGTACTTC.

This chain uses TRBV29-1 with TRBJ1-3, with D possibly being TRBD1 (5 bases). The CDR3 covers 14 residues. CDR1 is SQVTM, CDR2 ANQGSEA, per germline. V gave up 4 bases and J gave up 2 bases, with 12 bases separating them. The CDR3 bases are TGCAGCGTTGGGGGGGGGATTGCTGGAAACACCATATATTTT. Translated, it gives CSVGGGIAGNTIYF.

The rearrangement joins TRBV21-1 to TRBJ1-2; TRBD1 is the table's D call and was not checked against the DNA. TRBV21-1 is an annotated pseudogene. CDR3 length: 17 residues. This chain's CDR3 is CASSKGGTGGAGYGYTF. The CDR3 DNA reads TGTGCCAGCAGCAAAGGCGGGACAGGGGGCGCCGGCTATGGCTACACCTTC.

CDR3 DNA sequence: TGCAGCGTTGAAGAGGGGCTAGTGAACTATGGCTACACCTTC. It codes for CSVEEGLVNYGYTF. The chain has TRBV29-1 and TRBJ1-2, with TRBD1 as a possible D gene (5 bases). The CDR3 sequence is 14 residues long. Germline V gives CDR1 SQVTM, CDR2 ANQGSEA. Trimming removed 0 bases from V and 2 bases from J, with 10 bases in between.

V gene TRBV11-3 combines with J gene TRBJ2-1, with a weak D call TRBD1 (5 bases). The CDR3 consists of 12 residues. CDR1 is SGHNT, CDR2 YENEEA, per germline. Trimming removed 2 bases from V and 7 bases from J, with 6 bases in between. The chain's CDR3 is CASSLRQNEQFF. The CDR3 region has the DNA TGTGCCAGCAGCTTACGACAGAATGAGCAGTTCTTC.

This chain connects TRBV5-5 to TRBJ1-4; TRBD1 matches at 10 bases. The V gene end was trimmed by 4 bases and the J gene end by 6 bases; junction bases not matched to a gene: 6. The CDR3 sequence is 15 residues long. CDR1 and CDR2 from the germline V gene are SGHKS and YYEKEE (reference sequence). CDR3 sequence (DNA): TGTGCCAGCAGCCGCGCCGGGACAGGGGATGAAAAACTGTTTTTT. Translating gives CASSRAGTGDEKLFF.

V gene TRBV19 combines with J gene TRBJ1-2; 9 bases line up with TRBD1. The junction had 6 bases not matched to a gene; V was cut back by 8 bases and J by 5 bases. Germline CDR1 is LNHDA and CDR2 is SQIVND (reference sequence). The CDR3 covers 13 residues. The CDR3 loop reads CASSAGTGYGYTF. Here the CDR3 DNA reads TGTGCCAGTTCAGCCGGGACAGGGTATGGCTACACCTTC. Together with reference TRBV19 and TRBJ1-2, the CDR3 gives the full variable domain: DGGITQSPKYLFRKEGQNVTLSCEQNLNHDAMYWYRQDPGQGLRLIYYSQIVNDFQKGDIAEGYSVSREKKESFPLTVTSAQKNPTAFYLCASSAGTGYGYTFGSGTRLTVV.

The chain carries TRBV6-5 and TRBJ1-2; 9 bases agree with TRBD1. Germline CDR1 and CDR2: MNHEY and SVGAGI. The CDR3 consists of 14 residues. After removal of 5 bases from V and 2 bases from J, the junction contained 3 bases not matched to a gene. The CDR3 protein is CASSRDRVNYGYTF. For the CDR3, the DNA is TGTGCCAGCAGTAGGGACAGGGTCAACTATGGCTACACCTTC.

The genes are TRBV6-2 or TRBV6-3 and TRBJ2-1; D gene uncertain. Germline V gene data show CDR1 as MNHEY and CDR2 as SVGEGT. Trimming left V 4 bases short and J 6 bases short, with 13 bases between. The CDR3 covers 14 residues. The CDR3 coding sequence is TGTGCCAGCAGTTCTCGACTGTATATCAATGAGCAGTTCTTC. Translation: CASSSRLYINEQFF.

V and J are TRBV7-2 and TRBJ2-5, with unresolved D. This CDR3 spans 13 amino acids. V shed 4 bases and J shed 5 bases, with 11 bases lying between them. The V gene's germline CDR1 is SGHTA and CDR2 FQGNSA. Here the CDR3 reads CASSSSFSETQYF. CDR3 in DNA: TGTGCCAGCAGCTCCAGTTTTAGCGAGACCCAGTACTTC.

The rearrangement links TRBV28 to TRBJ1-3; 9 bases are a match to TRBD1. The V gene's germline CDR1 is MDHEN and CDR2 SYDVKM. This CDR3 contains 15 residues. Trimming took 5 bases from V and 3 from J; bases not matched to a gene: 5. CDR3 nucleotide sequence: TGTGCCAGCAGTCGACAGGGGGTCAGTGGAAACACCATATATTTT. This codes for CASSRQGVSGNTIYF.

The chain recombines TRBV6-6 with TRBJ2-5; D possibly corresponds to TRBD2 (5 bases). The germline CDR1 and CDR2 sequences are MNHNY and SVGAGI (reference sequence). Trimming left V 2 bases short and J 4 bases short, with 14 bases between. The CDR3 is 15 residues long. The CDR3 DNA follows: TGTGCCAGCAGTTACAAAAGGGCGGGTTTAGAGACCCAGTACTTC. It yields the protein CASSYKRAGLETQYF.

The CDR3 DNA follows: TGTGCCAGCAGCCATGACCCCGGGACTAGCACCTACAATGAGCAGTTCTTC. Encoded protein: CASSHDPGTSTYNEQFF. V and J are TRBV7-2 and TRBJ2-1; TRBD2 agrees at 9 bases. Germline lookup yields CDR1 SGHTA and CDR2 FQGNSA. Trimming cost V 5 bases and J 2 bases; bases outside gene matches: 10. This CDR3 region has 17 residues. Full variable domain (outside the CDR3, taken from reference TRBV7-2 and TRBJ2-1): GAGVSQSPSNKVTEKGKDVELRCDPISGHTALYWYRQSLGQGLEFLIYFQGNSAPDKSGLPSDRFSAERTGGSVSTLTIQRTQQEDSAVYLCASSHDPGTSTYNEQFFGPGTRLTVL.

This sequence joins TRBV7-8 and TRBJ1-6; weak D call: TRBD1 (5 bases). Germline V CDR1 and CDR2: SGHVS, FQNEAQ. V was pared by 6 bases and J by 2 bases, with 14 bases between. The CDR3 has 16 amino acids. Here the CDR3 reads CASRQTQGTYNSPLHF. The CDR3, as DNA: TGTGCCAGCAGGCAAACTCAGGGCACCTATAATTCACCCCTCCACTTT.

The genes are TRBV3-1 (or the pseudogene TRBV3-2) and TRBJ1-1, with TRBD1 matching 7 bases. Germline trimming cut 7 bases from V and 1 base from J; bases unmatched to any gene: 9. Per the germline V gene, CDR1 is LGHDT and CDR2 is YNNKEL (reference sequence). This CDR3 comprises 15 residues. CDR3 sequence (DNA): TGTGCCAGCAAATGGTCAGACAGGGAGAACACTGAAGCTTTCTTT. Translation gives CASKWSDRENTEAFF.

In DNA, the CDR3 is TGTGCCAGCAGCTCCCAAAGCGAGGGTGAAGCTTTCTTT. It specifies CASSSQSEGEAFF. The chain recombines TRBV7-2 with TRBJ1-1; D unresolved. The CDR3 runs to 13 residues. The germline CDR1 and CDR2 sequences are SGHTA and FQGNSA. The V gene lost 4 bases and the J gene lost 7 bases, with 13 bases spanning the gap.

J is TRBJ2-2 and V is TRBV19; 11 nucleotides line up with TRBD2. There are 14 residues in the CDR3. Germline values: CDR1 LNHDA, CDR2 SQIVND (reference sequence). Losses at the gene ends were 10 bases for V and 5 bases for J; bases not matched to a gene: 6. CDR3 coding DNA: TGTGCCACCCTTAGGACTAGCGGGACCGGGGAGCTGTTTTTT. The encoded protein is CATLRTSGTGELFF.

Of note for this clone: A junction boundary mismatches the germline segment, possibly from a read error. The rearrangement joins TRBV7-7 to TRBJ2-2, with D possibly TRBD2 on 6 matching bases. This CDR3 contains 15 residues. Looked up from germline, CDR1 is SSHAT and CDR2 is FNYEAQ (reference sequence). The CDR3 sequence: CASSSSTGLAGELFF. As DNA, the CDR3 is TGTGCTAGCAGCTCTAGCACGGGACTGGCCGGGGAGCTGTTTTTT.

CDR3 region: CASSAPTGGRAYGYTF. The CDR3 DNA sequence: TGTGCCAGCAGCGCCCCAACAGGGGGCCGTGCCTATGGCTACACCTTC. V gene TRBV9 combines with J gene TRBJ1-2, with TRBD1 identical over 9 bases. Germline V gene lookup returns CDR1 SGDLS and CDR2 YYNGEE. This CDR3 has 16 residues. The J segment lost 4 bases and the V segment lost 3 bases, leaving 10 bases of the junction unmatched.

This rearrangement joins TRBV12-5 to TRBJ2-1; D gene unclear. Trimming removed 1 base from V and 2 bases from J, with 3 bases in between. The CDR3 is 13 amino acids. Per the germline V gene, CDR1 is LGHNT and CDR2 is FRNRAP. The CDR3 sequence is CASGLAAYNEQFF. In DNA form, the CDR3 reads TGTGCTAGTGGTTTGGCAGCCTACAATGAGCAGTTCTTC.